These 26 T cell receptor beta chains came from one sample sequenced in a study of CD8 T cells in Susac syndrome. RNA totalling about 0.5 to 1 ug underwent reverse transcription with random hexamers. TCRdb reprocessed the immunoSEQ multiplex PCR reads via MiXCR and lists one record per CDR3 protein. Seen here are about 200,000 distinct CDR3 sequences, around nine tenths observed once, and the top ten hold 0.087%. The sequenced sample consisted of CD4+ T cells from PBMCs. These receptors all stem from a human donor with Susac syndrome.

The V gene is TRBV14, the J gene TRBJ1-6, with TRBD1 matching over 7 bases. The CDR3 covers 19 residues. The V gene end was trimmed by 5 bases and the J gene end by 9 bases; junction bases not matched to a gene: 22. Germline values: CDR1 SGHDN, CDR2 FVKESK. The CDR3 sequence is CASSSRTPGQPPRSSPLHF. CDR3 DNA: TGTGCCAGCAGCTCCCGTACACCGGGACAGCCTCCTCGTAGTTCACCCCTCCACTTT.

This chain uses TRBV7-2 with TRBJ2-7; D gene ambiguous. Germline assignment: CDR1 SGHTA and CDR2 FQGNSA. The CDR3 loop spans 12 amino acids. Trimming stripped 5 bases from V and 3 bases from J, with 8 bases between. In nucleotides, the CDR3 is TGTGCCAGCAGCCTCCCCTACTACGAGCAGTACTTC. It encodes CASSLPYYEQYF.

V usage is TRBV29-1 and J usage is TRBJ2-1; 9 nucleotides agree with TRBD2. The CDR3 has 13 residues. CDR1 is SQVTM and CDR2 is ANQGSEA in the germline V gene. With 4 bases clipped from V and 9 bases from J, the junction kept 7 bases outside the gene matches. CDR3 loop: CSVVSGSSFEQFF. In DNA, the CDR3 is TGCAGCGTTGTTAGCGGGAGTTCCTTTGAGCAGTTCTTC.

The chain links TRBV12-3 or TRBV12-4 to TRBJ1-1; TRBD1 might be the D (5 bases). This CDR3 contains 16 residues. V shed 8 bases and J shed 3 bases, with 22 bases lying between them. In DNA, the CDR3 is TGTGCCAGCTCCTTTCGAAGGAGCAGGGTTGACACTGAAGCTTTCTTT. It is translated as CASSFRRSRVDTEAFF.

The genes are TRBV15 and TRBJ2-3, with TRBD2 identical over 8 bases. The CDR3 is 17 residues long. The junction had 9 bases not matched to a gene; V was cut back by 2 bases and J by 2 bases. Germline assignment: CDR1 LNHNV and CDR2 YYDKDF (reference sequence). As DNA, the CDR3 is TGTGCCACCAGCAGACCGCCCACTAGCGGCTACACAGATACGCAGTATTTT. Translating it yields CATSRPPTSGYTDTQYF.

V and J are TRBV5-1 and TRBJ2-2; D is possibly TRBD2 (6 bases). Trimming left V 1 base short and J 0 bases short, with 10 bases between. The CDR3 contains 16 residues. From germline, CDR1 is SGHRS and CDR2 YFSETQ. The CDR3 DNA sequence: TGCGCCAGCAGCTTGTCTGGGGGGACGAACACCGGGGAGCTGTTTTTT. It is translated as CASSLSGGTNTGELFF.

The CDR3 DNA follows: TGCAGTGCCTATGAGGCAGGGGGGGCTGAGACCCAGTACTTC. Encoded protein: CSAYEAGGAETQYF. The chain links TRBV20-1 to TRBJ2-5; D possibly uses TRBD1 or TRBD2 (7 bases each). Trimming cost V 6 bases and J 5 bases, with 19 bases left between them. CDR1 is DFQATT and CDR2 is SNEGSKA in the germline V gene (reference sequence). The CDR3 runs 14 residues.

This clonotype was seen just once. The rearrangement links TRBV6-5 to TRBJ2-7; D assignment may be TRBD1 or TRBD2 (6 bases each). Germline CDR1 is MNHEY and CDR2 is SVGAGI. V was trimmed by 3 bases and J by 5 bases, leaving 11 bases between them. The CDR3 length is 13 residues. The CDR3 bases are TGTGCCAGCAGTTATAACGGGGGCAACGAGCAGTACTTC. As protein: CASSYNGGNEQYF.

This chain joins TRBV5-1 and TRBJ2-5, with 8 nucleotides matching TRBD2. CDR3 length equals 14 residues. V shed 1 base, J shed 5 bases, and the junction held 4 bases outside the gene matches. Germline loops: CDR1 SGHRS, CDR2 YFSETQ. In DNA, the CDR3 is TGCGCCAGCAGCTTGTTAGCGGGACCCGAGACCCAGTACTTC. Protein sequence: CASSLLAGPETQYF.

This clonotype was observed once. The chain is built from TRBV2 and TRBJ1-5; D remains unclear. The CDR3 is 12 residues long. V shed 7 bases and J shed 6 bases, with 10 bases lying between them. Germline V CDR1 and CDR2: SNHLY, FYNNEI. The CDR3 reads CASTVASQPQHF. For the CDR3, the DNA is TGTGCCAGCACCGTCGCGTCTCAGCCCCAGCATTTT.

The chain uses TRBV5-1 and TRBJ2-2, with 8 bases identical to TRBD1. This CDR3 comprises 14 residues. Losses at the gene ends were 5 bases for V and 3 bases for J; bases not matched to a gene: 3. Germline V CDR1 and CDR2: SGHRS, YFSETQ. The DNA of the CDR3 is TGCGCCAGCAGACCGGGACAGGACACCGGGGAGCTGTTTTTT. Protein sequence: CASRPGQDTGELFF.

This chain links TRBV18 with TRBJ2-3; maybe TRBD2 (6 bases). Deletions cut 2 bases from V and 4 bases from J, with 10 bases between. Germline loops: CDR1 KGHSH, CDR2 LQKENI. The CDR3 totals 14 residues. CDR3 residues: CASSPGGLADTQYF. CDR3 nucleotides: TGTGCCAGCTCACCAGGAGGGCTCGCAGATACGCAGTATTTT.

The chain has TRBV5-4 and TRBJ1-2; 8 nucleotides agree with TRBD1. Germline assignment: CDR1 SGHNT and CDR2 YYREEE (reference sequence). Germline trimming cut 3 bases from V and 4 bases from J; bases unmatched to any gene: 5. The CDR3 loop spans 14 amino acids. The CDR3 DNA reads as TGTGCCAGCAGCTACCCGGGACAGGTCTATGGCTACACCTTC. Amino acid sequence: CASSYPGQVYGYTF.

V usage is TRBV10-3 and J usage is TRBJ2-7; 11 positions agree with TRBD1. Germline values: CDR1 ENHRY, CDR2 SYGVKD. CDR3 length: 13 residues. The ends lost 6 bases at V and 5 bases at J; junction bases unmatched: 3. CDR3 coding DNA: TGTGCCATCAGCGGACAGGGGGCCGACGAGCAGTACTTC. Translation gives CAISGQGADEQYF.

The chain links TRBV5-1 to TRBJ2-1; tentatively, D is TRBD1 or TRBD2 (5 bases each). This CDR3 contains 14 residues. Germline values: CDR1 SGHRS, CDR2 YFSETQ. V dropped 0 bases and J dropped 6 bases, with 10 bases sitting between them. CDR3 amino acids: CASSLAGAVNEQFF. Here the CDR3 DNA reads TGCGCCAGCAGCTTGGCCGGGGCTGTCAATGAGCAGTTCTTC.

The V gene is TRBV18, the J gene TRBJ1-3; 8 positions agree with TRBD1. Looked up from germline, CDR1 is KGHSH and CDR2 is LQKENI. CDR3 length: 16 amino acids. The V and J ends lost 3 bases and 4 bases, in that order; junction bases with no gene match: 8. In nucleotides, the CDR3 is TGTGCCAGCTCACCCATGACAGGGGTTGACGGAAACACCATATATTTT. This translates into CASSPMTGVDGNTIYF.

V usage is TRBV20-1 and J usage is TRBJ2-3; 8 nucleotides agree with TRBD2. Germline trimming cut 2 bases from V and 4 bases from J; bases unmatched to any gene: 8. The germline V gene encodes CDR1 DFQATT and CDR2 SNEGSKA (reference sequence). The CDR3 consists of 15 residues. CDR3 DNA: TGCAGTGCTAGAAGCGGGGGCCCGTCCCCAGATACGCAGTATTTT. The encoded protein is CSARSGGPSPDTQYF.

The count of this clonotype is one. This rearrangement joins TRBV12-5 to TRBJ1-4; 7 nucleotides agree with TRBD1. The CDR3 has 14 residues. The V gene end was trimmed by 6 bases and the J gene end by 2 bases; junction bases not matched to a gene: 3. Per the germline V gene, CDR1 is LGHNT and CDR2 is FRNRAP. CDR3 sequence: CASGPGQTNEKLFF. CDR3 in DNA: TGTGCTAGTGGACCGGGACAGACTAATGAAAAACTGTTTTTT.

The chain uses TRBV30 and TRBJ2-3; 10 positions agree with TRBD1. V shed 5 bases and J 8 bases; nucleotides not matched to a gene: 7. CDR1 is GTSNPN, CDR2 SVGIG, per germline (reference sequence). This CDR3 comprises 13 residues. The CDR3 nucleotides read TGTGCCTGGGCCAGACAGGGGGCGAGTACGCAGTATTTT. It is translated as CAWARQGASTQYF.

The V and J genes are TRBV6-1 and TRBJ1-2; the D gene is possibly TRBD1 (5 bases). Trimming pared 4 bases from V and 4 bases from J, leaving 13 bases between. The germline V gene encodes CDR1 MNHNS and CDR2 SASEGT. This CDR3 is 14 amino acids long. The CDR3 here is CASSGGTTSYGYTF. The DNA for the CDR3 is TGTGCCAGCAGTGGAGGGACCACTTCCTATGGCTACACCTTC.

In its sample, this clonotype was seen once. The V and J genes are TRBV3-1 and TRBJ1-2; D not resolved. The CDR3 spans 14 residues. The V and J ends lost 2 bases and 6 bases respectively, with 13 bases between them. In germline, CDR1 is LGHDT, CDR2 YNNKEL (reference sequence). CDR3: CASSQQQRRHGYTF. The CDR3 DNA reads TGTGCCAGCAGCCAACAACAGCGAAGGCATGGCTACACCTTC.

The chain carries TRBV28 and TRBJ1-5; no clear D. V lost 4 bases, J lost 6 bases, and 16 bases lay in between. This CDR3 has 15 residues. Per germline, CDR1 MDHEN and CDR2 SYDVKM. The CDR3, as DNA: TGTGCCAGCAGTTACCGACCAGGTCCCCCTCAGCCCCAGCATTTT. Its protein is CASSYRPGPPQPQHF.

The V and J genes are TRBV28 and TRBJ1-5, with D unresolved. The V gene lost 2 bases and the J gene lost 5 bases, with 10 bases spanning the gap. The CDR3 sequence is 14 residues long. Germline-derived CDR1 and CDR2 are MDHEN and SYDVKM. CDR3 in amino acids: CASSLPDVDQPQHF. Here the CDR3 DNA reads TGTGCCAGCAGTTTACCGGACGTCGATCAGCCCCAGCATTTT.

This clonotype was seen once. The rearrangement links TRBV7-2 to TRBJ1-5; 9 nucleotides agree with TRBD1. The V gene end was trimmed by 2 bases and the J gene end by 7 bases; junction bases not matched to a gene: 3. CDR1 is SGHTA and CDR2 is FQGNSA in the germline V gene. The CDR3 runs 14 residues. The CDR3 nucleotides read TGTGCCAGCAGCTTAAGGACAGGGGAACAGCCCCAGCATTTT. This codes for CASSLRTGEQPQHF.

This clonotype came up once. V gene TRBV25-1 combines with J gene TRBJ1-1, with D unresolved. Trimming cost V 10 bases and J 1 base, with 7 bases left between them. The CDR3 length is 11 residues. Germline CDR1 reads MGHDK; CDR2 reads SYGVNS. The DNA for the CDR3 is TGTGCCACCAAGGAGAACACTGAAGCTTTCTTT. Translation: CATKENTEAFF.

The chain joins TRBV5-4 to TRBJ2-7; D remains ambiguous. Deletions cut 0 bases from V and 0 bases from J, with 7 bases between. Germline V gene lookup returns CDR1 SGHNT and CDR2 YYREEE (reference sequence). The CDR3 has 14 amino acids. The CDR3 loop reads CASSLDFASYEQYF. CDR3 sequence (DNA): TGTGCCAGCAGCTTGGACTTTGCCTCCTACGAGCAGTACTTC.